Listed below are T cell receptor beta chains from one sample, sequenced in a study of PD-L1 blockade in urothelial cancer. The data were produced by immunoSEQ multiplex PCR, yet TCRdb's version contains in-frame clones alone and is incomplete. The sample holds 85,000 to 130,000 clones; approximately 91% are singletons and the top ten take around 0.9%. Sequenced here: PBMCs, sampled around atezolizumab (anti-PD-L1) treatment. The source of these receptors is a woman older than 75 with urothelial cancer. Each CDR3 is given with its conserved first and last residue. Size is omitted from some rows. Given values are once, few, many or a class for expanded clones.

j_call clone_size v_call cdr3_aa
TRBJ2-1 . TRBV29-1 CSPSGGRSINEQFF
TRBJ2-7 . TRBV28 CASRPGGFTYEQYF
TRBJ1-4 . TRBV25-1 CASRETGLTNEKLFF
TRBJ2-2 . TRBV2 CASSDGGRTVGELFF
TRBJ2-3 . TRBV9 CASSATSGKKDTQYF
TRBJ1-1 . TRBV30 CAWSVAGNTEAFF
TRBJ2-1 . TRBV5-6 CASSLGSGPRSYNEQFF
TRBJ2-1 . TRBV11-2 CASSLRAEGNEQFF
TRBJ2-2 . TRBV9 CASSALSGGNTGELFF
TRBJ1-1 . TRBV6-5 CASSYGGGHSAEAFF
TRBJ2-3 . TRBV7-9 CASSLALAGYTDTQYF
TRBJ1-5 . TRBV7-8 CASSSGYNQPQHF
TRBJ2-2 . TRBV5-1 CASSFNTDRSGELFF
TRBJ2-1 once TRBV7-2 CASGRQGNNEQFF
TRBJ1-2 . TRBV19 CASWTSYGYTF
TRBJ2-1 . TRBV19 CASSIGQGAYNEQFF
TRBJ2-1 . TRBV11-2 CASSLSQLARNEQFF
TRBJ1-5 . TRBV30 CAWSWTGVNQPQHF
TRBJ1-1 once TRBV18 CASSPSSENTEAFF
TRBJ2-7 . TRBV5-1 CASRYGGGQGPREQYF
TRBJ1-2 . TRBV25-1 CASSDGVLGYTF
TRBJ1-1 . TRBV11-2 CASSLRGHQNTEAFF
TRBJ2-5 few TRBV5-1 CASKRGGTGVGETQYF
TRBJ2-7 once TRBV6-1 CASSATPVGGTEQYF
TRBJ2-7 . TRBV5-1 CASSLEGFGGRPYEQYF
TRBJ2-1 . TRBV15 CATSRDDTGSSYNEQFF
TRBJ1-5 . TRBV6-1 CASSREGDNQPQHF
TRBJ1-4 . TRBV9 CASSPQWGRVDEKLFF
TRBJ2-3 . TRBV5-4 CASSRRTSGGADTQYF